This T cell receptor beta chain appears in the sequencing data of a study of ipilimumab plus nivolumab after autologous stem cell transplantation. Study-wide background: Median doses per patient: 4 or 5 ipilimumab, about 8 nivolumab.

Patients got ipilimumab 1 mg/kg beginning 14 to 28 days post-transplant. Patients got 3 mg/kg IV nivolumab weeks 1, 4, 7, 10, then biweekly through week 26. Method: immunoSEQ multiplex PCR; TCRdb's copy keeps in-frame clones and lacks some. The sample contains 20,000 or so clones, approximately 73% of which appear only once. The CDR3 totals 11 residues. Germline V gene data show CDR1 as DFQATT and CDR2 as SNEGSKA (reference sequence). Comments on this clone: One end of the junction fails to match germline, which may point to a read error.

The TCR comes from a male donor with diffuse large B-cell lymphoma. The specimen comprised PBMCs, sampled in a trial of ipilimumab plus nivolumab as post-transplant consolidation. The chain combines TRBV20-1 with TRBJ1-4; D is undetermined. As DNA, the CDR3 is TGCAATGCTAGATTTAACGAAAAACTGTTTTTT. As protein: CNARFNEKLFF.